The 20 T cell receptor beta chains reported below all come from one sample, sequenced in a study of cytomegalovirus exposure and HLA in healthy donors. The PCR ran on 60 Vbeta and 13 Jbeta primers. The method was immunoSEQ multiplex PCR; TCRdb's version includes in-frame clones alone and lacks a portion of them. The sample lists 90,000 to 150,000 clones, 15% seen once, with roughly 2% in the top ten. The sample taken for sequencing was PBMCs. Receptors were obtained from a woman aged 18 to 35 in good health and CMV-seronegative.

In its sample, this clone was seen a few times. This sequence joins TRBV4-3 and TRBJ2-2; possible D gene TRBD1, 6 bases. Trimming left V 0 bases short and J 6 bases short, with 8 bases between. Germline values: CDR1 LGHNA, CDR2 YSLEER. The CDR3 is 14 residues long. The CDR3 reads CASSQDDRPGELFF. In DNA, the CDR3 is TGCGCCAGCAGCCAAGACGACAGGCCCGGGGAGCTGTTTTTT.

The CDR3 is CASSLGQGARVEQFF. The DNA for the CDR3 is TGCGCCAGCAGCCTCGGACAGGGGGCTAGGGTTGAGCAGTTCTTC. This chain uses TRBV5-1 with TRBJ2-1; 11 bases line up with TRBD1. CDR1 is SGHRS, CDR2 YFSETQ, per germline. The ends lost 4 bases at V and 9 bases at J; junction bases unmatched: 9. This CDR3 spans 15 amino acids.

CDR3 loop: CASSSPAGVDEQFF. In DNA form, the CDR3 reads TGTGCCAGCAGCTCCCCCGCGGGGGTTGATGAGCAGTTCTTC. The chain uses TRBV7-2 and TRBJ2-1, with 7 nucleotides matching TRBD2. The V gene's germline CDR1 is SGHTA and CDR2 FQGNSA. The trim removed 4 bases at V and 8 bases at J, leaving 8 bases unmatched. CDR3 length equals 14 residues.

V and J are TRBV29-1 and TRBJ2-2; D gene ambiguous. In germline, CDR1 is SQVTM, CDR2 ANQGSEA. The V and J ends lost 4 bases and 6 bases respectively, with 6 bases between them. The CDR3 contains 11 residues. CDR3 sequence: CSVALSGELFF. DNA for the CDR3: TGCAGCGTTGCACTTTCCGGGGAGCTGTTTTTT.

This sequence joins TRBV5-1 and TRBJ2-7; D ambiguous. The germline gives CDR1 SGHRS, CDR2 YFSETQ. Between the trimmed V and J ends, which lost 0 bases and 3 bases, there was a span of 13 bases. CDR3 length: 15 residues. Here the CDR3 reads CASSLGTGSYYEQYF. CDR3 nucleotides: TGCGCCAGCAGCTTGGGAACGGGTTCCTACTACGAGCAGTACTTC.

In this sample, this clone turned up a few times. The chain uses TRBV2 and TRBJ1-1; possible D gene TRBD1, 6 bases. The CDR3 sequence is 15 residues long. The germline V gene encodes CDR1 SNHLY and CDR2 FYNNEI. The germline V and J ends were trimmed by 6 bases and 2 bases, with 16 bases remaining between them. The CDR3 protein is CASRMGHGANTEAFF. The CDR3 DNA follows: TGTGCCAGCAGAATGGGACACGGGGCAAACACTGAAGCTTTCTTT.

The chain couples TRBV7-6 to TRBJ1-5; unclear D gene. CDR1 SGHVS and CDR2 FNYEAQ come from the germline V gene. Trimming pared 2 bases from V and 1 base from J, leaving 12 bases between. The CDR3 covers 16 residues. The CDR3 nucleotides are TGTGCCAGCAGCTTAATGGCCGAGGGAAGCAATCAGCCCCAGCATTTT. This sequence encodes CASSLMAEGSNQPQHF. The full variable domain, its missing parts supplied by reference TRBV7-6 and TRBJ1-5, is GAGVSQSPRYKVTKRGQDVALRCDPISGHVSLYWYRQALGQGPEFLTYFNYEAQQDKSGLPNDRFSAERPEGSISTLTIQRTEQRDSAMYRCASSLMAEGSNQPQHFGDGTRLSIL.

Concerning this clone: Other nucleotide sequences in the sample specify the same CDR3. The V gene is TRBV5-1, the J gene TRBJ2-3; TRBD2 matches 13 bases. After removal of 4 bases from V and 3 bases from J, the junction contained 2 bases not matched to a gene. CDR1 and CDR2 (germline): SGHRS, YFSETQ. The CDR3 has 15 residues. CDR3 amino acids: CASSTSGGATDTQYF. CDR3 sequence (DNA): TGCGCCAGCAGCACTAGCGGGGGGGCGACAGATACGCAGTATTTT.

This rearrangement joins TRBV6-1 to TRBJ2-1; D possibly corresponds to TRBD1 (6 bases). Trimming removed 8 bases from V and 0 bases from J, with 14 bases in between. CDR1 is MNHNS, CDR2 SASEGT, per germline. The CDR3 contains 15 residues. CDR3 DNA sequence: TGTGCCAGCGGAGGCGTAGGGGGCTCCTACAATGAGCAGTTCTTC. Translating it yields CASGGVGGSYNEQFF.

The chain recombines TRBV28 with TRBJ1-1; no definite D call. The ends were cut back, 6 bases at V and 5 bases at J, with 10 bases in the middle. This CDR3 spans 12 amino acids. From germline, CDR1 is MDHEN and CDR2 SYDVKM. CDR3 nucleotide sequence: TGTGCCAGCAGGAAACTCCTGACTGAAGCTTTCTTT. It specifies CASRKLLTEAFF.

The chain links TRBV29-1 to TRBJ2-1, with a weak D call TRBD1 (6 bases). Trimming took off 6 bases at V and 4 bases at J, with 10 bases between the two ends. The CDR3 runs 12 residues. CDR1 SQVTM and CDR2 ANQGSEA come from the germline V gene. DNA of the CDR3: TGCAGCGTAGGACAGCCTTACAATGAGCAGTTCTTC. Translating gives CSVGQPYNEQFF.

The rearrangement links TRBV6-1 to TRBJ1-6, with TRBD1 matching over 7 bases. Germline V CDR1 and CDR2: MNHNS, SASEGT. This CDR3 has 12 amino acids. Trimming removed 5 bases from V and 14 bases from J; junction bases left unmatched: 6. CDR3 DNA sequence: TGTGCCAGCAGTTCAGGGACAGTGACCCTCCACTTT. It codes for CASSSGTVTLHF.

The rearrangement uses TRBV7-3 and TRBJ2-2; 7 nucleotides line up with TRBD2. V was pared by 1 base and J by 0 bases, with 2 bases of the junction left unmatched. CDR3 length: 16 residues. Per the germline V gene, CDR1 is SGHTA and CDR2 is FQGTGA. This chain's CDR3 is CASSLNGGANTGELFF. The CDR3 DNA reads TGTGCCAGCAGCTTAAATGGGGGGGCGAACACCGGGGAGCTGTTTTTT.

This clone was picked up a small number of times. The gene calls are TRBV5-1 and TRBJ2-1; D perhaps matches TRBD1 (6 bases). V gave up 0 bases and J gave up 0 bases, with 10 bases separating them. This CDR3 contains 16 residues. The germline V gene encodes CDR1 SGHRS and CDR2 YFSETQ. CDR3 sequence reads: CASSLVRGNSYNEQFF. CDR3 nucleotides: TGCGCCAGCAGCTTGGTTAGGGGGAACTCCTACAATGAGCAGTTCTTC.

This rearrangement joins TRBV9 to TRBJ2-5, with TRBD2 as a possible D gene (5 bases). Trimming shortened V by 0 bases and J by 6 bases, and 18 bases separated the two germline ends. Germline assignment: CDR1 SGDLS and CDR2 YYNGEE. This CDR3 is 16 amino acids long. The CDR3: CASSVALLDPRKTQYF. The CDR3 bases are TGTGCCAGCAGCGTAGCCCTACTAGATCCGCGCAAGACCCAGTACTTC. The full variable domain, its missing parts supplied by reference TRBV9 and TRBJ2-5, is DSGVTQTPKHLITATGQRVTLRCSPRSGDLSVYWYQQSLDQGLQFLIQYYNGEERAKGNILERFSAQQFPDLHSELNLSSLELGDSALYFCASSVALLDPRKTQYFGPGTRLLVL.

This chain connects TRBV2 to TRBJ2-7; D not certain. Germline V gene data show CDR1 as SNHLY and CDR2 as FYNNEI. The V end was cut by 1 base, the J end by 6 bases, with 7 bases between. CDR3 length: 12 residues. The CDR3 DNA follows: TGTGCCAGCAGTGAAGGTCTCGGCGAGCAGTACTTC. Its translation: CASSEGLGEQYF.

This clone was observed a few times. The gene calls are TRBV5-1 and TRBJ2-3; D gene unclear. This CDR3 spans 16 amino acids. Trimming shortened V by 0 bases and J by 0 bases, and 11 bases separated the two germline ends. Germline CDR1 and CDR2: SGHRS and YFSETQ. The CDR3 reads CASSLDGSSSTDTQYF. The CDR3 DNA sequence: TGCGCCAGCAGCTTGGACGGTTCATCTAGCACAGATACGCAGTATTTT.

A few counts support this clone. CDR3 in amino acids: CASSLGGAQGYTF. DNA for the CDR3: TGTGCCAGCAGCTTAGGTGGGGCGCAGGGCTACACCTTC. The chain combines TRBV5-6 with TRBJ1-2; D perhaps matches TRBD1 (5 bases). CDR3 length: 13 amino acids. With 2 bases removed from V and 8 bases from J, the gap between germline ends came to 13 bases. Germline assignment: CDR1 SGHDT and CDR2 YYEEEE.

This clone turned up a few times. This rearrangement joins TRBV19 to TRBJ1-1; D not certain. The V and J ends lost 6 bases and 1 base respectively, with 15 bases between them. Germline V gene data show CDR1 as LNHDA and CDR2 as SQIVND (reference sequence). The length of the CDR3 is 15 residues. The CDR3 here is CASSHPGFRNTEAFF. The CDR3 region has the DNA TGTGCCAGTAGCCATCCCGGGTTTCGGAACACTGAAGCTTTCTTT. Full variable domain (missing parts from reference TRBV19 and TRBJ1-1): DGGITQSPKYLFRKEGQNVTLSCEQNLNHDAMYWYRQDPGQGLRLIYYSQIVNDFQKGDIAEGYSVSREKKESFPLTVTSAQKNPTAFYLCASSHPGFRNTEAFFGQGTRLTVV.

This clone has more than one count but fewer than ten. The chain couples TRBV11-2 to TRBJ1-2; D call uncertain. CDR1 and CDR2 (germline): SGHAT, FQNNGV. V was cut by 5 bases and J by 13 bases, with 20 bases left in between. There are 13 residues in the CDR3. CDR3 coding DNA: TGTGCCAGCAGCCCACCCGGGTTTTATCAGCTCACCTTC. Translating gives CASSPPGFYQLTF.